The 25 T cell receptor beta chains given below trace back to one sample, sequenced in a study of low-dose radiotherapy and immunotherapy resistance in tumors. The time point denotes: after trial treatment. As for treatment: LDRT plus nivolumab, ipilimumab, low-dose cyclophosphamide and aspirin (RACIN trial). With TRAV- and TRBV-specific primers, first-strand cDNA was made, covering the alpha and beta chains. Amplification of TCRs used a constant-region primer and V-primer adapter for around 20 PCR cycles. Using its own MiXCR run on the reads, TCRdb lists one record per CDR3 protein. Of just over 90,000 distinct CDR3 sequences in the sample, 20% to 25% were seen once. Specimen: PBMCs, collected after low-dose radiotherapy plus immunotherapy. Receptors were obtained from a female donor with ovarian cancer.

In this sample, this clonotype turned up many times. The gene calls are TRBV19 and TRBJ2-1, with 9 bases lining up with TRBD2. The CDR3 length is 19 residues. The trim removed 5 bases at V and 1 base at J, leaving 15 bases unmatched. The germline V gene has CDR1 LNHDA and CDR2 SQIVND (reference sequence). CDR3 in amino acids: CASSPRLGGGAGSYNEQFF. CDR3 sequence (DNA): TGTGCCAGTAGTCCGCGACTGGGCGGGGGGGCCGGGTCCTACAATGAGCAGTTCTTC.

At least ten counts were recorded for this clonotype. This chain links TRBV12-3 or TRBV12-4 with TRBJ1-4, with D possibly TRBD1 on 6 matching bases. Trimming left V 2 bases short and J 5 bases short, with 12 bases between. This CDR3 has 15 amino acids. The CDR3 DNA sequence: TGTGCCAGCAGTTTACGGGGGGGCCGGAATGAAAAACTGTTTTTT. It codes for CASSLRGGRNEKLFF.

This clonotype was detected a few times. V and J are TRBV12-3 or TRBV12-4 and TRBJ2-4, with D uncertain. V lost 3 bases to trimming and J lost 8 bases, with 5 bases between them. The CDR3 consists of 11 residues. The CDR3 DNA reads as TGTGCCAGCAGTTTGGGGTACATTCAGTACTTC. This codes for CASSLGYIQYF.

About this clonotype: Germline is not matched at one junction end, which may reflect a read error. The CDR3 loop is CANSEAGVNSEAFF. In nucleotides, the CDR3 is TGTGCCAACAGCGAAGCTGGAGTGAACAGTGAAGCTTTCTTT. The chain is built from TRBV6-1 and TRBJ1-1; D is ambiguous. Germline V lookup: CDR1 MNHNS, CDR2 SASEGT. The CDR3 extends over 14 amino acids.

As for this clonotype: A far larger clone is just one base off, so this is likely a read error. The J gene is TRBJ2-5, the V gene TRBV5-3; maybe TRBD2 (6 bases). TRBV5-3 is an ORF, and what it does is uncertain. This CDR3 has 15 residues. CDR3 nucleotides: TGTGCCAGCAGCTTTGCGGGGTGGCAGCGGGAGACCCAGTACTTC. Its protein product is CASSFAGWQRETQYF.

The table lists this clonotype with many counts. The rearrangement uses TRBV11-2 and TRBJ2-5; D is possibly TRBD1 or TRBD2 (7 bases each). Trimming cost V 3 bases and J 5 bases, with 19 bases left between them. The CDR3 is 16 amino acids. The germline CDR1 and CDR2 sequences are SGHAT and FQNNGV. CDR3 amino acids: CASSFLPQGGLETQYF. CDR3 DNA sequence: TGTGCCAGCAGCTTCTTGCCCCAGGGGGGGCTTGAGACCCAGTACTTC.

The chain carries TRBV7-6 and TRBJ2-1, with 11 bases lining up with TRBD2. This CDR3 spans 16 amino acids. CDR1 is SGHVS, CDR2 FNYEAQ, per germline. V gave up 6 bases and J gave up 4 bases; unmatched junction bases: 8. CDR3 protein: CASRTLAGGRYNEQFF. The CDR3 bases are TGTGCCAGCAGGACATTAGCGGGGGGGCGATACAATGAGCAGTTCTTC.

This clonotype has a count of ten or more. This chain joins TRBV5-1 and TRBJ1-2; D may be TRBD1 (5 bases). The germline gives CDR1 SGHRS, CDR2 YFSETQ. This CDR3 has 14 residues. Trimming removed 0 bases at V and 7 bases at J, with 13 bases between. CDR3 DNA sequence: TGCGCCAGCAGCTTGGATGGGGCTTCCGGTGGCTACACCTTC. Its protein is CASSLDGASGGYTF.

This clonotype has a count of ten or more. This chain connects TRBV6-2 or TRBV6-3 to TRBJ2-3; 12 nucleotides align to TRBD2. With 6 bases clipped from V and 7 bases from J, the junction kept 5 bases outside the gene matches. The CDR3 has 14 residues. Germline lookup yields CDR1 MNHEY and CDR2 SVGEGT. CDR3 amino acids: CASRTSGSLYTQYF. CDR3 DNA: TGTGCCAGCAGGACTAGCGGGAGTTTATATACGCAGTATTTT.

This clonotype has a count of ten or more. The CDR3 spells CASSIQGRWTEAFF. CDR3 bases: TGTGCCAGTAGTATACAGGGAAGATGGACTGAAGCTTTCTTT. The J gene is TRBJ1-1, the V gene TRBV19; TRBD1 might be the D (5 bases). Germline CDR1 LNHDA, CDR2 SQIVND (reference sequence). The CDR3 is 14 residues long. Trimming took off 2 bases at V and 5 bases at J, with 12 bases between the two ends.

This clonotype was seen a few times. The gene calls are TRBV18 and TRBJ2-4; TRBD1 matches 12 bases. The CDR3 has 16 amino acids. The trim removed 3 bases at V and 6 bases at J, leaving 6 bases unmatched. CDR1 is KGHSH, CDR2 LQKENI, per germline. CDR3 in DNA: TGTGCCAGCTCACCTGGGACAGGGGGCGCCGGAAACATTCAGTACTTC. Protein sequence: CASSPGTGGAGNIQYF.

This clonotype was observed at least ten times. The rearrangement links TRBV6-2 or TRBV6-3 to TRBJ2-2, with D possibly matching TRBD2 (7 bases). The germline CDR1 and CDR2 sequences are MNHEY and SVGEGT. The CDR3 sequence is 13 residues long. V was pared by 8 bases and J by 7 bases, with 14 bases between. This CDR3 is CASSRGAGGELFF. DNA for the CDR3: TGTGCCAGCTCCCGGGGGGCAGGCGGGGAGCTGTTTTTT.

This clonotype was detected a few times. The chain has TRBV18 and TRBJ2-5; 10 positions match TRBD1. Germline CDR1 KGHSH, CDR2 LQKENI. The CDR3 consists of 14 residues. With 5 bases clipped from V and 4 bases from J, the junction kept 4 bases outside the gene matches. The CDR3 spells CASSLTGGPETQYF. CDR3 DNA sequence: TGTGCCAGCTCATTGACAGGGGGCCCAGAGACCCAGTACTTC. The variable domain in full, with the rest retrieved from reference TRBV18 and TRBJ2-5, is NAGVMQNPRHLVRRRGQEARLRCSPMKGHSHVYWYRQLPEEGLKFMVYLQKENIIDESGMPKERFSAEFPKEGPSILRIQQVVRGDSAAYFCASSLTGGPETQYFGPGTRLLVL.

As for this clonotype: One base separates it from a far larger clone, so it is likely a read error. The chain links TRBV6-8 to TRBJ1-1; 12 bases fit TRBD1. Germline assignment: CDR1 MNHGY and CDR2 SAAAGT. The CDR3 loop spans 16 amino acids. Trimming took 5 bases from V and 7 from J; bases not matched to a gene: 11. The CDR3 reads CASSGTGGLGGVEAFF. CDR3 nucleotide sequence: TGTGCCAGCAGTGGGACAGGGGGCTTGGGTGGCGTTGAAGCTTTCTTT.

This clonotype showed up many times. The chain carries TRBV6-2 or TRBV6-3 and TRBJ1-3; maybe TRBD1 (5 bases). V shed 7 bases and J shed 1 base, with 17 bases lying between them. Germline loops: CDR1 MNHEY, CDR2 SVGEGT. The CDR3 is made up of 16 amino acids. The CDR3 nucleotides are TGTGCCAGCAAGCAGGGAGTTACGCTGTCTGGAAACACCATATATTTT. It yields the protein CASKQGVTLSGNTIYF.

Points on this clonotype: One base separates it from a far larger clone, so it is likely a read error. This rearrangement joins TRBV5-1 to TRBJ2-1; no reliable D call. V was trimmed by 4 bases and J by 10 bases, leaving 18 bases between them. Germline CDR1 SGHRS, CDR2 YFSETQ. The CDR3 runs 14 residues. CDR3 protein: CASSKDGSTYEQFF. The CDR3 nucleotides are TGCGCCAGCAGCAAGGACGGTAGCACCTACGAGCAGTTCTTC.

The chain uses TRBV6-5 and TRBJ2-7, with 7 bases lining up with TRBD1. Germline V CDR1 and CDR2: MNHEY, SVGAGI. V shed 6 bases, J shed 0 bases, and the junction held 2 bases outside the gene matches. This CDR3 has 13 residues. As DNA, the CDR3 is TGTGCCAGCAGACAGGGGACCTCCTACGAGCAGTACTTC. The encoded protein is CASRQGTSYEQYF.

In this sample, this clonotype turned up many times. The chain links TRBV3-1 to TRBJ2-1; D gene unclear. The germline V and J ends were trimmed by 2 bases and 1 base, with 15 bases remaining between them. The CDR3 is 17 residues long. Germline V gene lookup returns CDR1 LGHDT and CDR2 YNNKEL (reference sequence). This CDR3 reads CASSQNFGKFSYNEQFF. For the CDR3, the DNA is TGTGCCAGCAGCCAAAACTTTGGGAAATTTTCCTACAATGAGCAGTTCTTC.

This clonotype appeared a single time. The genes are TRBV28 and TRBJ2-1, with D unresolved. Per germline, CDR1 MDHEN and CDR2 SYDVKM. The CDR3 consists of 13 residues. Trimming removed 2 bases at V and 6 bases at J, with 8 bases between. The CDR3 DNA is TGTGCCAGCAGTTTAGTAGGTTTCAATGAGCAGTTCTTC. It yields the protein CASSLVGFNEQFF.

The chain couples TRBV7-9 to TRBJ2-5; D might be TRBD2 (5 bases). Trimming pared 5 bases from V and 4 bases from J, leaving 17 bases between. The CDR3 is 15 amino acids. Looked up from germline, CDR1 is SEHNR and CDR2 is FQNEAQ (reference sequence). The CDR3 DNA follows: TGTGCCAGCAGCAAAACTTCAGACTACGGAGAGACCCAGTACTTC. Translation: CASSKTSDYGETQYF.

This clonotype was seen many times. The V call is TRBV4-1, the J call TRBJ2-6, with D perhaps TRBD1 (5 bases). This CDR3 is 19 amino acids long. CDR1 MGHRA and CDR2 YSYEKL come from the germline V gene. V shed 2 bases and J shed 2 bases, with 19 bases lying between them. Here the CDR3 reads CASSQQGVGIGAGANVLTF. As DNA, the CDR3 is TGCGCCAGCAGCCAACAAGGGGTGGGAATAGGAGCTGGGGCCAACGTCCTGACTTTC.

This clonotype was seen many times. V usage is TRBV5-4 and J usage is TRBJ1-2, with D unclear. Germline loops: CDR1 SGHNT, CDR2 YYREEE (reference sequence). Deletions cut 4 bases from V and 6 bases from J, with 13 bases between. The CDR3 loop spans 13 amino acids. CDR3 sequence: CASSRWSLDGYTF. The DNA for the CDR3 is TGTGCCAGCAGCCGCTGGTCCCTGGATGGCTACACCTTC.

For the CDR3, the DNA is TGCAGTGCTACCCCCGGGAGCTCCTACAATGAGCAGTTCTTC. Amino acids: CSATPGSSYNEQFF. The chain couples TRBV20-1 to TRBJ2-1; D possibly corresponds to TRBD2 (6 bases). CDR1 and CDR2 from the germline V gene are DFQATT and SNEGSKA (reference sequence). Trimming cost V 4 bases and J 0 bases, with 10 bases left between them. The CDR3 length is 14 residues.

This clonotype was detected ten times or more. The chain uses TRBV19 and TRBJ1-4, with D maybe TRBD1 (6 bases). The CDR3 runs 16 residues. Germline loops: CDR1 LNHDA, CDR2 SQIVND (reference sequence). Trimming removed 6 bases from V and 7 bases from J, with 21 bases in between. The CDR3 DNA sequence: TGTGCCAGTAGGGCCTCCGCAGGGGATTTCGGTGAAAAACTGTTTTTT. Translation: CASRASAGDFGEKLFF.

In its sample, this clonotype was seen many times. V is TRBV11-2 and J is TRBJ2-1; D remains ambiguous. The germline CDR1 and CDR2 sequences are SGHAT and FQNNGV. The CDR3 consists of 16 residues. Trimming pared 5 bases from V and 8 bases from J, leaving 22 bases between. For the CDR3, the DNA is TGTGCCAGCAGCCCAATCGCCGGGCCTTACAGCTATGAGCAGTTCTTC. Amino acids: CASSPIAGPYSYEQFF.